The 18 T cell receptor beta chains given below trace back to one sample, sequenced in a study of cytomegalovirus exposure and HLA in healthy donors. Primers included in the PCR were 60 Vbeta and 13 Jbeta primers. Measured with immunoSEQ multiplex PCR; TCRdb has only the in-frame clones, and not every one. Altogether more than 140,000 clones are present, almost 80% being singletons, with the ten largest covering about 0.62%. Sequenced input: PBMCs. These receptors all stem from a male donor in good health and CMV-seronegative.

The chain uses TRBV25-1 and TRBJ2-1; 8 positions agree with TRBD1. Trimming took 1 base from V and 7 from J; bases not matched to a gene: 3. This CDR3 has 14 amino acids. Germline CDR1 reads MGHDK; CDR2 reads SYGVNS. CDR3 region: CASSELRQGNEQFF. In DNA, the CDR3 is TGTGCCAGCAGTGAATTAAGACAGGGGAATGAGCAGTTCTTC.

The chain carries TRBV7-2 and TRBJ2-7; D remains ambiguous. Deletions cut 1 base from V and 6 bases from J, with 4 bases between. Germline lookup yields CDR1 SGHTA and CDR2 FQGNSA. This CDR3 is 11 amino acids long. The CDR3 region is CASSLGAEQYF. CDR3 coding DNA: TGTGCCAGCAGCTTAGGAGCCGAGCAGTACTTC.

CDR3: CASSLEQTSYNEQFF. The CDR3 nucleotides are TGTGCCAGCAGCTTAGAGCAGACTTCCTACAATGAGCAGTTCTTC. V and J are TRBV7-2 and TRBJ2-1; D call uncertain. The CDR3 is 15 amino acids. In germline, CDR1 is SGHTA, CDR2 FQGNSA. Trimming cost V 1 base and J 1 base, with 8 bases left between them.

The chain carries TRBV7-2 and TRBJ1-2; D not certain. This CDR3 is 12 amino acids long. CDR1 and CDR2 (germline): SGHTA, FQGNSA. V lost 2 bases and J 7 bases, leaving 8 bases between the germline ends. CDR3 loop: CASSLSWSGYTF. The DNA for the CDR3 is TGTGCCAGCAGCTTAAGTTGGAGTGGCTACACCTTC.

J is TRBJ2-5 and V is TRBV7-3; 10 bases align to TRBD2. J lost 5 bases, V lost 1 base, and 4 bases had no gene match. CDR1 SGHTA and CDR2 FQGTGA come from the germline V gene. This CDR3 comprises 15 residues. CDR3 region: CASSLSLAGAETQYF. Here the CDR3 DNA reads TGTGCCAGCAGCTTAAGTCTAGCGGGGGCTGAGACCCAGTACTTC.

V usage is TRBV4-1 and J usage is TRBJ2-7; TRBD2 matches at 8 bases. Germline trimming cut 4 bases from V and 2 bases from J; bases unmatched to any gene: 10. Germline V gene lookup returns CDR1 MGHRA and CDR2 YSYEKL. The CDR3 spans 16 residues. CDR3 in amino acids: CASSRVSGGTAYEQYF. The DNA for the CDR3 is TGCGCCAGCAGCCGAGTAAGCGGGGGTACCGCCTACGAGCAGTACTTC.

The gene calls are TRBV30 and TRBJ2-3, with TRBD2 identical over 7 bases. V lost 3 bases, J lost 4 bases, and 4 bases stayed unmatched. The CDR3 extends over 13 amino acids. Germline CDR1 GTSNPN, CDR2 SVGIG (reference sequence). The CDR3 is CAWRWGGADTQYF. In nucleotides, the CDR3 is TGTGCCTGGAGATGGGGGGGAGCAGATACGCAGTATTTT.

About this clone itself: An end of the junction differs from the germline gene, which may be a read error. J is TRBJ2-7 and V is TRBV7-9, with D possibly being TRBD2 (7 bases). The CDR3 extends over 16 amino acids. Germline values: CDR1 SEHNR, CDR2 FQNEAQ (reference sequence). CDR3 sequence reads: CSSSLAPGGLFPEQYF. The CDR3 bases are TGTTCCAGCAGCTTAGCGCCGGGGGGCCTTTTCCCCGAGCAGTACTTC.

The rearrangement links TRBV7-2 to TRBJ1-2, with TRBD1 as a possible D gene (6 bases). The CDR3 is 14 residues long. Germline V gene sequence: CDR1 SGHTA, CDR2 FQGNSA. With 1 base removed from V and 3 bases from J, the gap between germline ends came to 9 bases. The CDR3: CASSLDQGHYGYTF. The DNA of the CDR3 is TGTGCCAGCAGCTTAGATCAGGGGCACTATGGCTACACCTTC.

The CDR3 DNA follows: TGTGCCAGCAGCTTAAGGTGGAGTCAGACGAGCTACGAGCAGTACTTC. The encoded protein is CASSLRWSQTSYEQYF. J is TRBJ2-7 and V is TRBV7-2; D is undetermined. Trimming removed 2 bases from V and 3 bases from J, with 17 bases in between. Looked up from germline, CDR1 is SGHTA and CDR2 is FQGNSA. The length of the CDR3 is 16 residues.

V and J are TRBV21-1 and TRBJ1-2; whether TRBD1, the table's D call, matches the DNA was not checked. TRBV21-1 is deemed a pseudogene. This CDR3 has 15 residues. The CDR3 is CASSTYRGRAYGYTF. CDR3 DNA sequence: TGTGCCAGCAGCACCTACAGGGGGCGGGCCTATGGCTACACCTTC.

In this sample, this clone turned up a few times. V is TRBV7-2 and J is TRBJ1-3, with 7 bases fitting TRBD1. V dropped 7 bases and J dropped 1; count of bases not matched to a gene: 7. This CDR3 has 15 amino acids. In germline, CDR1 is SGHTA, CDR2 FQGNSA. The CDR3 loop is CASTQGGTSGNTIYF. The CDR3 region has the DNA TGTGCCAGCACCCAGGGGGGTACTTCTGGAAACACCATATATTTT.

The CDR3 reads CAWSEGGYGQPQHF. The CDR3 DNA sequence: TGTGCCTGGAGCGAGGGAGGGTACGGTCAGCCCCAGCATTTT. V usage is TRBV30 and J usage is TRBJ1-5; D is ambiguous. Germline V CDR1 and CDR2: GTSNPN, SVGIG (reference sequence). This CDR3 has 14 residues. Trimming stripped 3 bases from V and 6 bases from J, with 15 bases between.

The rearrangement links TRBV18 to TRBJ1-2; D not certain. This CDR3 comprises 12 residues. The V and J ends lost 3 bases and 5 bases respectively, with 7 bases between them. Germline V gives CDR1 KGHSH, CDR2 LQKENI. The CDR3 nucleotides are TGTGCCAGCTCACCTCCGGGGTATGGCTACACCTTC. Translating it yields CASSPPGYGYTF.

The chain recombines TRBV7-2 with TRBJ2-5; D call uncertain. The end of the DNA fits TRBJ2-7 better, so the J call may be wrong. Germline V gene lookup returns CDR1 SGHTA and CDR2 FQGNSA. This CDR3 comprises 15 residues. The CDR3 region is CASSPRDDGSYEQYF. The DNA of the CDR3 is TGTGCCAGCAGCCCCCGCGATGACGGGTCCTACGAGCAGTACTTC.

This clone was observed a single time. The V call is TRBV16, the J call TRBJ1-5; a possible D gene is TRBD1 (5 bases). Trimming took off 1 base at V and 2 bases at J, with 9 bases between the two ends. Germline V gene sequence: CDR1 KGHSY, CDR2 FQNENV. The CDR3 totals 15 residues. CDR3 sequence reads: CASSQWRDRNQPQHF. CDR3 nucleotide sequence: TGTGCCAGCAGCCAATGGCGGGACCGCAATCAGCCCCAGCATTTT. Supplemented by reference TRBV16 and TRBJ1-5, the full variable domain reads GEEVAQTPKHLVRGEGQKAKLYCAPIKGHSYVFWYQQVLKNEFKFLISFQNENVFDETGMPKERFSAKCLPNSPCSLEIQATKLEDSAVYFCASSQWRDRNQPQHFGDGTRLSIL.

The rearrangement uses TRBV7-6 and TRBJ1-5; TRBD1 matches 8 bases. Germline V gene lookup returns CDR1 SGHVS and CDR2 FNYEAQ. This CDR3 is built from 15 residues. J gave up 6 bases and V 4 bases, and 8 bases lay outside the gene matches. Here the CDR3 reads CASSSRGQGGQPQHF. Here the CDR3 DNA reads TGTGCCAGCAGCTCGCGAGGACAGGGAGGTCAGCCCCAGCATTTT.

The J gene is TRBJ2-5, the V gene TRBV6-5; TRBD1 matches at 11 bases. The V gene end was trimmed by 8 bases and the J gene end by 5 bases; junction bases not matched to a gene: 4. Germline V CDR1 and CDR2: MNHEY, SVGAGI. The CDR3 is 13 residues long. The CDR3 bases are TGTGCCAGCTGGACAGGGGGCCAGGAGACCCAGTACTTC. As protein: CASWTGGQETQYF.